This T cell receptor beta chain comes out of a study of blood T cells in healthy people across ages. Together with a sample-barcoded 5' primer, a J-beta primer mix was included in a second PCR lasting about 6 to 11 cycles. Each cDNA molecule carried a tag from a template-switch adaptor that contained 12 random nucleotides. TCRdb recomputed calls from the 5' RACE reads with MiXCR, one row per CDR3 protein. Seen here are 600,000 to 850,000 distinct CDR3 sequences, around 40% observed once, and the top ten hold around 20%. From germline, CDR1 is SGHRS and CDR2 YFSETQ. Trimming pared 6 bases from V and 1 base from J, leaving 6 bases between. CDR3 size: 12 residues. This clonotype was seen a handful of times. Its target is not known. Findings of the study overall: More naive CD4+ cells and higher diversity were found in long-lived than in aged donors.

The chain employs TRBV5-1 and TRBJ2-3; maybe TRBD2 (5 bases). The receptor comes from a woman aged 55-70 years in good health. What was sequenced was blood. CDR3 sequence (DNA): TGCGCCAGCATGGAGGGCACAGATACGCAGTATTTT. Encoded protein: CASMEGTDTQYF. The full variable domain, in which reference TRBV5-1 and TRBJ2-3 provide the parts outside the CDR3, is KAGVTQTPRYLIKTRGQQVTLSCSPISGHRSVSWYQQTPGQGLQFLFEYFSETQRNKGNFPGRFSGRQFSNSRSEMNVSTLELGDSALYLCASMEGTDTQYFGPGTRLTVL.